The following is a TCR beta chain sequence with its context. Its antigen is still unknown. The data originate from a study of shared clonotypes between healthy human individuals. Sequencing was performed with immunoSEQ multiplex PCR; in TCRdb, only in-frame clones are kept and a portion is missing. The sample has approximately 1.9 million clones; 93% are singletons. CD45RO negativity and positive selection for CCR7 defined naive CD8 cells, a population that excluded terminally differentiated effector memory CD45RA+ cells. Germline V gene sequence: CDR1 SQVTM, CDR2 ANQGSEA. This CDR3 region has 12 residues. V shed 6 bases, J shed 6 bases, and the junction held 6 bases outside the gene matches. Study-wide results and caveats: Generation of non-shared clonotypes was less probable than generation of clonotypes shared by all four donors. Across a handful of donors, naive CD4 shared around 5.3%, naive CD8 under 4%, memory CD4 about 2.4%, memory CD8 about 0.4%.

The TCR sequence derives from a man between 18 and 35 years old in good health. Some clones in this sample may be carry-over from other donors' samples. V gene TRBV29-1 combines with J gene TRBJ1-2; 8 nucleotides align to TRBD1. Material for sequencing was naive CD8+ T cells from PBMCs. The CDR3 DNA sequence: TGCAGCGTAAAGGACAGGGCGGATGGCTACACCTTC. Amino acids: CSVKDRADGYTF.